The 24 T cell receptor beta chains below come from one sample, sequenced in a study of cytomegalovirus exposure and HLA in healthy donors. PCR primers comprised 60 Vbeta and 13 Jbeta primers. Using immunoSEQ multiplex PCR, the repertoire was profiled, and TCRdb retains in-frame clones only, with some absent. The sample data list just under 80,000 clones. Specimen: PBMCs. The receptors derive from a man aged 18-30 years in good health and CMV-seropositive.

The CDR3 nucleotides read TGTGCCAGCAGTTTATGGCGGGAGGGCCAGAATGAGCAGTTCTTC. This encodes CASSLWREGQNEQFF. The chain recombines TRBV28 with TRBJ2-1; TRBD2 agrees at 9 bases. The CDR3 length is 15 residues. Germline CDR1 MDHEN, CDR2 SYDVKM. V shed 0 bases and J 7 bases; nucleotides not matched to a gene: 4.

V is TRBV5-1 and J is TRBJ2-7; TRBD2 agrees at 12 bases. Trimming took 0 bases from V and 3 from J; bases not matched to a gene: 4. Germline V gene lookup returns CDR1 SGHRS and CDR2 YFSETQ. The CDR3 loop spans 16 amino acids. The CDR3 region is CASSLAATSGSYEQYF. The CDR3 DNA reads TGCGCCAGCAGCTTGGCCGCGACTAGCGGGAGCTACGAGCAGTACTTC.

The chain combines TRBV7-9 with TRBJ2-6, with a weak D call TRBD2 (7 bases). CDR3 length: 17 residues. CDR1 is SEHNR, CDR2 FQNEAQ, per germline (reference sequence). The CDR3 sequence: CDHLGGPSSSGANVLTF. In DNA form, the CDR3 reads TGTGACCACTTGGGGGGGCCGAGTAGCTCTGGGGCCAACGTCCTGACTTTC.

The chain joins TRBV27 to TRBJ2-2; perhaps TRBD2 as D (7 bases). This CDR3 has 15 residues. The V gene's germline CDR1 is MNHEY and CDR2 SMNVEV (reference sequence). V shed 4 bases and J shed 4 bases, with 13 bases lying between them. The CDR3 DNA follows: TGTGCCAGCAGTTGGGGGGGCGCAGTCACCGGGGAGCTGTTTTTT. This translates into CASSWGGAVTGELFF.

The chain couples TRBV5-5 to TRBJ2-5, with 8 bases fitting TRBD2. The V gene's germline CDR1 is SGHKS and CDR2 YYEKEE (reference sequence). CDR3 length: 16 residues. V lost 0 bases and J lost 4; bases outside the gene matches: 8. CDR3 DNA: TGTGCCAGCAGCTTGGCGGCGGGAGGAGGTACAGAGACCCAGTACTTC. This encodes CASSLAAGGGTETQYF.

The CDR3 coding sequence is TGTGCCAGCAGCTTTTATGTAGGAGGGAGGGGAGATACGCAGTATTTT. Translated, it gives CASSFYVGGRGDTQYF. The chain has TRBV5-4 and TRBJ2-3, with 7 bases that match TRBD2. Germline trimming cut 2 bases from V and 5 bases from J; bases unmatched to any gene: 11. Germline assignment: CDR1 SGHNT and CDR2 YYREEE (reference sequence). This CDR3 is built from 16 residues.

The rearrangement uses TRBV5-5 and TRBJ1-2, with 7 bases matching TRBD1. The CDR3 spans 15 residues. V was clipped by 4 bases and J by 0 bases; unmatched bases: 6. CDR1 is SGHKS and CDR2 is YYEKEE in the germline V gene (reference sequence). The CDR3 is CASSRGQAANYGYTF. As DNA, the CDR3 is TGTGCCAGCAGCAGAGGACAGGCCGCTAACTATGGCTACACCTTC.

This sequence joins TRBV4-1 and TRBJ2-1; D uncertain. Trimming stripped 1 base from V and 0 bases from J, with 7 bases between. This CDR3 is built from 15 residues. From germline, CDR1 is MGHRA and CDR2 YSYEKL. The CDR3 nucleotides are TGCGCCAGCAGCCAAGTCCTAGACTCCTACAATGAGCAGTTCTTC. This sequence encodes CASSQVLDSYNEQFF.

The chain uses TRBV5-4 and TRBJ2-7; 7 nucleotides agree with TRBD1. Looked up from germline, CDR1 is SGHNT and CDR2 is YYREEE (reference sequence). The V segment lost 4 bases and the J segment 5 bases; nucleotides outside the gene matches: 15. The CDR3 has 16 residues. As DNA, the CDR3 is TGTGCCAGCAGCACACCTCGACAGGGAGCAAAGAACGAGCAGTACTTC. As protein: CASSTPRQGAKNEQYF.

This sequence joins TRBV18 and TRBJ1-5, with 10 bases aligning to TRBD1. The junction had 5 bases not matched to a gene; V was cut back by 5 bases and J by 4 bases. Germline CDR1 reads KGHSH; CDR2 reads LQKENI. The CDR3 runs 15 residues. The CDR3 protein is CASSKGQGLNQPQHF. CDR3 DNA: TGTGCCAGCTCAAAGGGACAGGGGTTGAATCAGCCCCAGCATTTT.

The rearrangement links TRBV5-5 to TRBJ1-2; 8 bases align to TRBD1. Germline V CDR1 and CDR2: SGHKS, YYEKEE (reference sequence). Germline trimming cut 2 bases from V and 2 bases from J; bases unmatched to any gene: 5. The CDR3 consists of 15 residues. DNA for the CDR3: TGTGCCAGCAGCTTCCGGCAGGGGGCGAACTATGGCTACACCTTC. Encoded protein: CASSFRQGANYGYTF. Complete variable domain (other parts from reference TRBV5-5 and TRBJ1-2): DAGVTQSPTHLIKTRGQQVTLRCSPISGHKSVSWYQQVLGQGPQFIFQYYEKEERGRGNFPDRFSARQFPNYSSELNVNALLLGDSALYLCASSFRQGANYGYTFGSGTRLTVV.

The rearrangement links TRBV5-5 to TRBJ2-7; D perhaps matches TRBD2 (6 bases). Trimming stripped 3 bases from V and 2 bases from J, with 9 bases between. Germline V gene data show CDR1 as SGHKS and CDR2 as YYEKEE (reference sequence). The CDR3 is made up of 13 amino acids. CDR3 DNA: TGTGCCAGCAGCTGGGGGGATACCTACGAGCAGTACTTC. This sequence encodes CASSWGDTYEQYF.

The chain combines TRBV6-5 with TRBJ1-3; TRBD1 agrees at 7 bases. The germline gives CDR1 MNHEY, CDR2 SVGAGI. V shed 4 bases, J shed 0 bases, and the junction held 6 bases outside the gene matches. The CDR3 extends over 16 amino acids. CDR3 protein: CASSLHRDSSGNTIYF. The CDR3 DNA reads TGTGCCAGCAGTTTACACCGGGACAGCTCTGGAAACACCATATATTTT.

This chain links TRBV27 with TRBJ2-2, with D perhaps TRBD2 (6 bases). V lost 5 bases, J lost 6 bases, and 13 bases lay in between. CDR1 is MNHEY, CDR2 SMNVEV, per germline (reference sequence). CDR3 length equals 14 residues. The CDR3 bases are TGTGCCAGCAGTCTAGCAGGGACTGCCGGGGAGCTGTTTTTT. Translation gives CASSLAGTAGELFF.

The CDR3, as DNA: TGTGCCAGCAGTTACTCGGTCAGTTACTCTGGAAACACCATATATTTT. Translating gives CASSYSVSYSGNTIYF. The chain combines TRBV6-5 with TRBJ1-3, with D unresolved. Germline CDR1 reads MNHEY; CDR2 reads SVGAGI. The CDR3 is made up of 16 amino acids. With 0 bases removed from V and 0 bases from J, the gap between germline ends came to 9 bases.

This chain links TRBV6-1 with TRBJ1-3; D not certain. Germline V gives CDR1 MNHNS, CDR2 SASEGT. The CDR3 runs 15 residues. With 1 base removed from V and 2 bases from J, the gap between germline ends came to 9 bases. The CDR3 nucleotides are TGTGCCAGCAGTGAAGAGGCTACAGCTGGAAACACCATATATTTT. As protein: CASSEEATAGNTIYF.

V gene TRBV13 combines with J gene TRBJ1-1; TRBD1 is a possible D gene (5 bases). This CDR3 contains 14 residues. V was pared by 0 bases and J by 5 bases, with 10 bases between. In germline, CDR1 is PRHDT, CDR2 FYEKMQ (reference sequence). CDR3 in DNA: TGTGCCAGCAGCTTAGGATTAGACAGAACTGAAGCTTTCTTT. Translating it yields CASSLGLDRTEAFF.

The genes are TRBV6-4 and TRBJ2-7; tentative D call: TRBD1 (6 bases). Germline lookup yields CDR1 MRHNA and CDR2 SNTAGT. The CDR3 covers 13 residues. Trimming removed 2 bases from V and 2 bases from J, with 7 bases in between. The CDR3 region is CASSDRDTYEQYF. The CDR3 DNA reads as TGTGCCAGCAGTGACCGGGACACCTACGAGCAGTACTTC.

The CDR3 reads CASSGGSGELFF. Here the CDR3 DNA reads TGTGCCAGCAGTGGGGGGAGCGGGGAGCTGTTTTTT. The genes are TRBV6-5 and TRBJ2-2; D perhaps matches TRBD2 (6 bases). With 5 bases removed from V and 7 bases from J, the gap between germline ends came to 8 bases. The CDR3 length is 12 residues. Germline V CDR1 and CDR2: MNHEY, SVGAGI.

The chain uses TRBV4-1 and TRBJ1-4, with 9 bases that match TRBD1. CDR1 and CDR2 (germline): MGHRA, YSYEKL. The trim removed 0 bases at V and 8 bases at J, leaving 13 bases unmatched. This CDR3 region has 18 residues. CDR3 DNA sequence: TGCGCCAGCAGCCAAGATCCCAGCGACAGGGGGATGAGGGAAAAACTGTTTTTT. Protein: CASSQDPSDRGMREKLFF.

The chain employs TRBV5-1 and TRBJ2-7; perhaps TRBD1 as D (5 bases). The V gene lost 0 bases and the J gene lost 3 bases, with 16 bases spanning the gap. The CDR3 spans 16 residues. The germline V gene has CDR1 SGHRS and CDR2 YFSETQ. CDR3 sequence: CASSLVTGGPGYEQYF. The CDR3 DNA sequence: TGCGCCAGCAGCTTGGTTACAGGTGGCCCGGGCTACGAGCAGTACTTC.

The J gene is TRBJ2-1, the V gene TRBV9, with 8 bases lining up with TRBD2. Looked up from germline, CDR1 is SGDLS and CDR2 is YYNGEE. The V gene end was trimmed by 2 bases and the J gene end by 7 bases; junction bases not matched to a gene: 5. This CDR3 contains 14 residues. DNA for the CDR3: TGTGCCAGCAGCGTGGCGCTAGCGGGTAATGAGCAGTTCTTC. Its translation: CASSVALAGNEQFF.

J is TRBJ1-2 and V is TRBV6-6; 8 positions match TRBD1. Germline assignment: CDR1 MNHNY and CDR2 SVGAGI (reference sequence). Germline trimming cut 6 bases from V and 6 bases from J; bases unmatched to any gene: 6. This CDR3 has 13 residues. CDR3 sequence reads: CASRHRDRNGYTF. Written as DNA, the CDR3 is TGTGCCAGCAGGCACCGGGACAGGAATGGCTACACCTTC.

The J gene is TRBJ2-2, the V gene TRBV11-2; 7 bases agree with TRBD2. The J segment lost 5 bases and the V segment lost 5 bases, leaving 11 bases of the junction unmatched. Germline V gene sequence: CDR1 SGHAT, CDR2 FQNNGV. CDR3 size: 16 residues. The CDR3 DNA reads as TGTGCCAGCAGCCCCATGACTAGCCGAGGGACCGGGGAGCTGTTTTTT. It yields the protein CASSPMTSRGTGELFF. Filled out from reference TRBV11-2 and TRBJ2-2, the complete variable domain reads EAGVAQSPRYKIIEKRQSVAFWCNPISGHATLYWYQQILGQGPKLLIQFQNNGVVDDSQLPKDRFSAERLKGVDSTLKIQPAKLEDSAVYLCASSPMTSRGTGELFFGEGSRLTVL.